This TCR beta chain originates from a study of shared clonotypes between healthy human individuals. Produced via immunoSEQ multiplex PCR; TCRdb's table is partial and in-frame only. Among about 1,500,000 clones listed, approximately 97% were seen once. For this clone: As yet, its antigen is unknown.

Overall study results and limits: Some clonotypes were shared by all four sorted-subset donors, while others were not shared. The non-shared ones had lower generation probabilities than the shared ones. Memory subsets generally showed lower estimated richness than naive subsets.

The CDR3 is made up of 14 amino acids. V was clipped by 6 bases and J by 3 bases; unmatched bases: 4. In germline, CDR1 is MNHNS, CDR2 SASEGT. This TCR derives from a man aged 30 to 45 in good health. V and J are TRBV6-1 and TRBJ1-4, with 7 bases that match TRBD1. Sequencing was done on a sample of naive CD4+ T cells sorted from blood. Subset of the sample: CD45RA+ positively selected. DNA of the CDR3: TGTGCCAGCAGCAGGGGGTCGGCTAATGAAAAACTGTTTTTT. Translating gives CASSRGSANEKLFF.